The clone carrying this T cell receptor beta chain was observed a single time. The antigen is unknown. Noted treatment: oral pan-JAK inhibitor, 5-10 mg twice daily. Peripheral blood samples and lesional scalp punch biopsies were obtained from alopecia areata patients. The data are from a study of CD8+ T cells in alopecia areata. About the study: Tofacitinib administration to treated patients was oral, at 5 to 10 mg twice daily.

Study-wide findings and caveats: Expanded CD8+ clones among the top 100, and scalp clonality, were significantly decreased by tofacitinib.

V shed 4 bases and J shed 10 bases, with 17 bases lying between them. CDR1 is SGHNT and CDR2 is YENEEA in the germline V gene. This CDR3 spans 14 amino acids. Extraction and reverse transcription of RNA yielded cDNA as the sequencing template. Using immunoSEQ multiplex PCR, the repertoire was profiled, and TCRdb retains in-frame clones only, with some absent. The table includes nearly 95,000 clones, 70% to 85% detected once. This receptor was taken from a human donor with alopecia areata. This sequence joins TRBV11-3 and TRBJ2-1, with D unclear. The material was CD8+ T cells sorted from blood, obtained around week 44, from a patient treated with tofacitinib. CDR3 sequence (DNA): TGTGCCAGCAGCTCCTATCTCGACGCTGACGAGCAGTTCTTC. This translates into CASSSYLDADEQFF.